The TCR beta chain under discussion was sequenced for a study of T-cell reconstitution after alpha-beta-depleted transplantation in children. This clonotype was recorded a few times. J was trimmed by 4 bases and V by 3 bases; bases with no gene match: 8. The length of the CDR3 is 15 residues. The V gene's germline CDR1 is SGHDT and CDR2 YYEEEE. The library targeted TCRbeta and was prepared with unique molecular identifiers. TCRdb processed the PCR reads anew with MiXCR; each CDR3 protein has one entry. The sample carries roughly 610,000 distinct CDR3 sequences, roughly a tenth recorded once. The chain carries TRBV5-6 and TRBJ2-7; 9 bases map to TRBD1. The sequence was collected from a human donor who donated a stem cell graft to a child with acute myeloid leukemia. The sequencing here drew on PBMCs from the stem cell graft donor, taken from the stem cell graft. DNA for the CDR3: TGTGCCAGCAGCTGGCCGGGACAGGGCGGGTACGAGCAGTACTTC. It yields the protein CASSWPGQGGYEQYF.